The rows below give T cell receptor beta chains drawn from one sample of a study of Graves' ophthalmopathy and Graves' hyperthyroidism. TCRdb reprocessed the multiplex PCR reads via MiXCR and lists one record per CDR3 protein. The data show roughly 380,000 distinct CDR3 sequences, with approximately 15% seen just once and about 7% held by the top ten. Sequenced material: peripheral blood. The receptor source for this set is a woman between 18 and 29 years old with stable Graves' hyperthyroidism. CDR3s include the opening cysteine and the closing phenylalanine or tryptophan. A D gene is named only where the DNA matches it firmly. Some rows have no size entry. The others give once, few or many, or a class for an expanded clone.

NA	TRBV27	TRBJ1-1	many	CASSFGGWGRNTEAFF	TGTGCCAGCAGTTTTGGAGGCTGGGGGAGGAACACTGAAGCTTTCTTT
NA	TRBV28	TRBJ1-5	many	CASRVREQPQHF	TGTGCCAGCAGAGTCAGGGAACAGCCCCAGCATTTT
NA	TRBV5-8	TRBJ1-1	few	CASSLTGRLNTEAFF	TGTGCCAGCAGCTTGACCGGACGGTTGAACACTGAAGCTTTCTTT
NA	TRBV10-3	TRBJ2-7	many	CAISEPSNYEQYF	TGTGCCATCAGTGAGCCATCAAACTACGAGCAGTACTTC
NA	TRBV6-2/TRBV6-3	TRBJ1-1	many	CASSYENMNTEAFF	TGTGCCAGCAGTTACGAAAACATGAACACTGAAGCTTTCTTT
TRBD2	TRBV11-2	TRBJ2-5	many	CASSAIAGGETQYF	TGTGCCAGCAGCGCCATAGCGGGGGGTGAGACCCAGTACTTC
NA	TRBV4-3	TRBJ2-2	few	CASSPPSVEDTGELFF	TGCGCCAGCAGCCCCCCTAGCGTGGAGGACACCGGGGAGCTGTTTTTT
NA	TRBV20-1	TRBJ2-2	NA	CSAYRVHTGELFF	TGCAGTGCTTACAGGGTCCACACCGGGGAGCTGTTTTTT
NA	TRBV6-1	TRBJ1-1	many	CASSVRREAFF	TGTGCCAGCAGTGTCCGTCGTGAAGCTTTCTTT
TRBD1	TRBV12-3/TRBV12-4	TRBJ1-1	many	CASSAYRGQEAFF	TGTGCCAGCAGTGCATACAGGGGGCAGGAAGCTTTCTTT
TRBD1	TRBV7-9	TRBJ1-2	many	CASSLAGTGSGYTF	TGTGCCAGCAGCCTAGCCGGGACAGGAAGTGGCTACACCTTC
NA	TRBV18	TRBJ1-2	NA	CASSLTGSNFDYGYTF	TGTGCCAGCTCACTCACAGGGTCCAACTTTGACTATGGCTACACCTTC
NA	TRBV7-3	TRBJ1-2	many	CASSFGVGYGYTF	TGTGCCAGCAGCTTCGGGGTTGGCTATGGCTACACCTTC
NA	TRBV7-8	TRBJ1-5	many	CASSPGPRANQPQHF	TGTGCCAGCAGCCCCGGGCCCCGGGCCAATCAGCCCCAGCATTTT
NA	TRBV24-1	TRBJ2-2	many	CATSPSRAGPDTGELFF	TGTGCCACCAGTCCTAGTAGGGCGGGCCCCGACACCGGGGAGCTGTTTTTT
NA	TRBV5-1	TRBJ2-5	NA	CASSFSGKETQYF	TGCGCCAGCAGCTTTAGTGGGAAAGAGACCCAGTACTTC
TRBD1	TRBV19	TRBJ1-2	many	CASTPTGGSYGYTF	TGTGCCAGTACCCCTACAGGGGGTAGCTATGGCTACACCTTC
NA	TRBV5-1	TRBJ2-5	few	CASSPSGLIETQYF	TGCGCCAGCAGCCCGTCGGGACTCATAGAGACCCAGTACTTC
NA	TRBV12-3/TRBV12-4	TRBJ1-2	many	CASSFMLGKGGYTF	TGTGCCAGCAGTTTTATGTTGGGTAAAGGTGGCTACACCTTC
TRBD1	TRBV7-8	TRBJ1-2	many	CASSFRGQLRGHGYTF	TGTGCCAGCAGCTTCCGGGGACAGCTAAGAGGGCATGGCTACACCTTC